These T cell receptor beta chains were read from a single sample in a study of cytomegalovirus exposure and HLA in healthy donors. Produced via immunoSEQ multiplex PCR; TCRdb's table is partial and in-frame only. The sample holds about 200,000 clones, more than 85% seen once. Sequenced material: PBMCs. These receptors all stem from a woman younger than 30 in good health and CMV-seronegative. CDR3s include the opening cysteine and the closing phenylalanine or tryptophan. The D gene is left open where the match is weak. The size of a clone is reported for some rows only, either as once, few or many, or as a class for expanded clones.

CAWSVAEGHSGNTIYF,TRBV30,-,-
CASSPGTSGGSAYNEQFF,TRBV6-9,-,TRBD2
CAISPGQLLNGAFF,TRBV10-3,few,-
CASSRTGRERTQETQYF,TRBV7-6,once,-
CASSRVPVGEKLFF,TRBV7-8,-,-
CASSIGISDYEQYF,TRBV19,-,-
CASSQGTGNGYTF,TRBV16,-,TRBD1
CASRGTSSFNEQFF,TRBV5-1,-,TRBD2
CASSPDRGSSPQHF,TRBV27,-,TRBD1
CASSPRRVFYGYTF,TRBV5-8,-,-
CASNGGGLPYEQYF,TRBV19,once,-
CATSIHLASSTDTQYF,TRBV15,-,-
CASSQAEGALGANVLTF,TRBV4-3,few,-
CSAREGDGYTF,TRBV20-1,-,-
CASSLDQGGSGSTYEQYF,TRBV11-3,-,TRBD2
CASSLGLARHEQYF,TRBV5-6,-,-
CASSLHGGSTDTQYF,TRBV5-1,-,-
CASSERGRRTGELFF,TRBV6-1,-,-
CASSLLGTGGGPSDEQFF,TRBV28,-,TRBD1
CASSMTSFGSYNEQFF,TRBV5-6,few,TRBD2
CASRVSANTGELFF,TRBV2,-,-
CAWTVIGRNTIYF,TRBV30,-,-